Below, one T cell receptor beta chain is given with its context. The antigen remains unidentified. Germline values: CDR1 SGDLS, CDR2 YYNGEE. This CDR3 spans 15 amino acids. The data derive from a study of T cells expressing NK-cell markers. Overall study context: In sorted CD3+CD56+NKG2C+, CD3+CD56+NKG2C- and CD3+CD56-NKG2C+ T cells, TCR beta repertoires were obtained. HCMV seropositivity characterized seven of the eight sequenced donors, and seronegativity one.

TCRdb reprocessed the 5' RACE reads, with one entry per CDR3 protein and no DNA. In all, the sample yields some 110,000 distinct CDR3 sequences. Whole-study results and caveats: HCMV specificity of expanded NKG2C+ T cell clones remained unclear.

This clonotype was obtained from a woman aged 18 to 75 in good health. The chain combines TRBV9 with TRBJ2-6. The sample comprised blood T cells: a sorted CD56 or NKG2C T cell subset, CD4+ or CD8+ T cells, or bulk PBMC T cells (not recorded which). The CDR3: CASSVADSGAYVLTF.